Presented here are 17 T cell receptor beta chains from one specimen sequenced in a study of cytomegalovirus exposure and HLA in healthy donors. Researchers ran the PCR with 60 Vbeta and 13 Jbeta primers. Clones were read by immunoSEQ multiplex PCR, and TCRdb kept only the in-frame ones, dropping some. Of some 190,000 clones in the sample, approximately 84% were seen once. Sequenced sample: PBMCs. These receptors were obtained from a female donor in good health and CMV-seronegative.

The chain employs TRBV10-3 and TRBJ2-5; 9 bases are shared with TRBD2. The CDR3 length is 15 residues. Germline V lookup: CDR1 ENHRY, CDR2 SYGVKD. The J segment lost 3 bases and the V segment lost 7 bases, leaving 9 bases of the junction unmatched. The CDR3 spells CAIIQGIAGEETQYF. The CDR3, as DNA: TGTGCCATCATTCAAGGGATAGCGGGAGAAGAGACCCAGTACTTC.

This clone is a singleton in its sample. This chain links TRBV5-4 with TRBJ2-5, with a tentative D call TRBD2 (6 bases). From germline, CDR1 is SGHNT and CDR2 YYREEE (reference sequence). CDR3 length: 14 amino acids. Deletions cut 4 bases from V and 2 bases from J, with 12 bases between. Written as DNA, the CDR3 is TGTGCCAGCAGCCGGGGGATTGGACAAGAGACCCAGTACTTC. Protein product: CASSRGIGQETQYF.

The chain recombines TRBV27 with TRBJ2-7; 7 bases map to TRBD2. CDR1 is MNHEY, CDR2 SMNVEV, per germline (reference sequence). The CDR3 sequence is 16 residues long. The ends lost 11 bases at V and 1 base at J; junction bases unmatched: 17. The CDR3, as DNA: TGTGCCCAGCACGCTGGCTGGTGGGAGGGTTCCTACGAGCAGTACTTC. Residues: CAQHAGWWEGSYEQYF.

The CDR3 nucleotides are TGCGCCAGCGTGGGACAGGGGTACGAGCAGTACTTC. Its translation: CASVGQGYEQYF. The chain joins TRBV5-1 to TRBJ2-7; 10 bases map to TRBD1. Germline V gives CDR1 SGHRS, CDR2 YFSETQ. The CDR3 contains 12 residues. V trimming: 7 bases; J trimming: 4 bases; junction bases outside the gene matches: 2.

This clone was counted a few times. CDR3 protein: CASSRLAGGSTDTQYF. The DNA of the CDR3 is TGTGCCAGCAGCCGACTAGCGGGGGGTAGCACAGATACGCAGTATTTT. The chain employs TRBV7-9 and TRBJ2-3, with 13 nucleotides matching TRBD2. The CDR3 runs to 16 residues. Germline values: CDR1 SEHNR, CDR2 FQNEAQ (reference sequence). V was pared by 5 bases and J by 0 bases, with 2 bases of the junction left unmatched. Complete variable domain (other parts from reference TRBV7-9 and TRBJ2-3): DTGVSQNPRHKITKRGQNVTFRCDPISEHNRLYWYRQTLGQGPEFLTYFQNEAQLEKSRLLSDRFSAERPKGSFSTLEIQRTEQGDSAMYLCASSRLAGGSTDTQYFGPGTRLTVL.

The chain uses TRBV28 and TRBJ2-2; no clear D gene. The CDR3 consists of 14 residues. V lost 3 bases and J 3 bases, leaving 8 bases between the germline ends. Germline values: CDR1 MDHEN, CDR2 SYDVKM. CDR3: CASSFDSYTGELFF. CDR3 DNA sequence: TGTGCCAGCAGTTTCGACTCGTACACCGGGGAGCTGTTTTTT.

The chain couples TRBV6-6 to TRBJ2-7, with 12 positions matching TRBD2. The CDR3 contains 15 residues. Germline assignment: CDR1 MNHNY and CDR2 SVGAGI (reference sequence). V gave up 8 bases and J gave up 2 bases; unmatched junction bases: 7. The CDR3 DNA is TGTGCCAGCTCCCCGGGACTAGCGGGTCCCTACGAGCAGTACTTC. Protein: CASSPGLAGPYEQYF.

This chain links TRBV27 with TRBJ2-6, with 8 positions matching TRBD1. Germline V gene sequence: CDR1 MNHEY, CDR2 SMNVEV (reference sequence). The CDR3 runs to 15 residues. After removal of 5 bases from V and 9 bases from J, the junction contained 9 bases not matched to a gene. CDR3 DNA sequence: TGTGCCAGCAGTCCCAGGACAGGGACGGTCAACGTCCTGACTTTC. Its protein product is CASSPRTGTVNVLTF.

This sequence joins TRBV9 and TRBJ2-5, with 7 bases aligning to TRBD1. This CDR3 is 15 amino acids long. Germline V CDR1 and CDR2: SGDLS, YYNGEE. V gave up 7 bases and J gave up 2 bases; unmatched junction bases: 11. In DNA form, the CDR3 reads TGTGCCAGCTCCTTTCAGGGGACAGAACAAGAGACCCAGTACTTC. Its translation is CASSFQGTEQETQYF.

Here the CDR3 DNA reads TGTGCCAGCAGTTACAATCCTGAAGAGTATCAGCCCCAGCATTTT. Translation: CASSYNPEEYQPQHF. V gene TRBV6-6 combines with J gene TRBJ1-5; no clear D. Trimming pared 2 bases from V and 5 bases from J, leaving 13 bases between. This CDR3 contains 15 residues. Per germline, CDR1 MNHNY and CDR2 SVGAGI (reference sequence).

The chain joins TRBV5-1 to TRBJ2-5; D perhaps matches TRBD2 (6 bases). V was clipped by 6 bases and J by 4 bases, with 13 bases between them. Germline CDR1 is SGHRS and CDR2 is YFSETQ. The CDR3 sequence is 13 residues long. The CDR3 region has the DNA TGCGCCAGCAAGGAGGGAGATGGAGAGACCCAGTACTTC. Translating gives CASKEGDGETQYF. Together with reference TRBV5-1 and TRBJ2-5, the CDR3 gives the full variable domain: KAGVTQTPRYLIKTRGQQVTLSCSPISGHRSVSWYQQTPGQGLQFLFEYFSETQRNKGNFPGRFSGRQFSNSRSEMNVSTLELGDSALYLCASKEGDGETQYFGPGTRLLVL.

CDR3 sequence reads: CASSAGRGYEQYF. Here the CDR3 DNA reads TGTGCCAGCAGCGCAGGCCGGGGTTACGAGCAGTACTTC. The chain carries TRBV7-9 and TRBJ2-7; D perhaps matches TRBD2 (5 bases). V lost 5 bases, J lost 4 bases, and 12 bases lay in between. This CDR3 is 13 amino acids long. In germline, CDR1 is SEHNR, CDR2 FQNEAQ (reference sequence). The whole variable domain, remainder taken from reference TRBV7-9 and TRBJ2-7, is DTGVSQNPRHKITKRGQNVTFRCDPISEHNRLYWYRQTLGQGPEFLTYFQNEAQLEKSRLLSDRFSAERPKGSFSTLEIQRTEQGDSAMYLCASSAGRGYEQYFGPGTRLTVT.

This clone was picked up a small number of times. CDR3 nucleotide sequence: TGTGCCAGCAGCTTGCTGGGCCCCCTGAACACTGAAGCTTTCTTT. As protein: CASSLLGPLNTEAFF. The chain couples TRBV11-1 to TRBJ1-1; D is uncertain. Trimming removed 3 bases from V and 0 bases from J, with 11 bases in between. CDR3 length: 15 amino acids. Looked up from germline, CDR1 is SGHAT and CDR2 is FQDESV (reference sequence). The full variable domain, its missing parts supplied by reference TRBV11-1 and TRBJ1-1, is EAEVAQSPRYKITEKSQAVAFWCDPISGHATLYWYRQILGQGPELLVQFQDESVVDDSQLPKDRFSAERLKGVDSTLKIQPAELGDSAMYLCASSLLGPLNTEAFFGQGTRLTVV.

This clone was counted a few times. V and J are TRBV6-5 and TRBJ1-1; D is unresolved. The ends were cut back, 1 base at V and 5 bases at J, with 11 bases in the middle. The CDR3 runs to 14 residues. The germline CDR1 and CDR2 sequences are MNHEY and SVGAGI. The CDR3 bases are TGTGCCAGCAGTTACTTGTTGTCGGGGACTGAAGCTTTCTTT. Translation: CASSYLLSGTEAFF.

The V and J genes are TRBV7-6 and TRBJ2-7, with 8 bases matching TRBD2. Looked up from germline, CDR1 is SGHVS and CDR2 is FNYEAQ. The CDR3 is 15 amino acids. The junction had 6 bases not matched to a gene; V was cut back by 1 base and J by 4 bases. The CDR3 here is CASSLGERERYEQYF. The CDR3 coding sequence is TGTGCCAGCAGCTTAGGGGAGCGGGAGAGGTACGAGCAGTACTTC.

This clone was seen a handful of times. The chain has TRBV2 and TRBJ2-1, with 9 bases aligning to TRBD1. Losses at the gene ends were 10 bases for V and 8 bases for J; bases not matched to a gene: 9. The CDR3 has 13 residues. Germline V gene data show CDR1 as SNHLY and CDR2 as FYNNEI. CDR3 loop: CAKYAGTGYEQFF. CDR3 sequence (DNA): TGTGCCAAATACGCCGGGACAGGGTATGAGCAGTTCTTC.

The rearrangement uses TRBV5-1 and TRBJ1-2; 7 bases are a match to TRBD1. V lost 7 bases to trimming and J lost 3 bases; unmatched junction nucleotides: 15. Germline V gives CDR1 SGHRS, CDR2 YFSETQ. The CDR3 spans 16 residues. The CDR3: CASGRQGPGSDYGYTF. Written as DNA, the CDR3 is TGCGCCAGCGGCCGACAGGGTCCGGGCTCTGACTATGGCTACACCTTC.